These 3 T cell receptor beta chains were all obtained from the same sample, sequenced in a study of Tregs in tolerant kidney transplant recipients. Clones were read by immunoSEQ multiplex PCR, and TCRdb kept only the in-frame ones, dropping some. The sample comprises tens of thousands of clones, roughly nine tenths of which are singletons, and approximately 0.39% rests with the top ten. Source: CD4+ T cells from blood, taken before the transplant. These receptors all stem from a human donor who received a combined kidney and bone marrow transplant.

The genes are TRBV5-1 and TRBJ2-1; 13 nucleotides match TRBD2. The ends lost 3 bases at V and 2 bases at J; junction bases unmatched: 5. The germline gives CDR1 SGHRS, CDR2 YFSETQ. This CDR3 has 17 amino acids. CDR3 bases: TGCGCCAGCAGCTGGACTAGCGGGAGAGTCACCTACAATGAGCAGTTCTTC. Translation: CASSWTSGRVTYNEQFF. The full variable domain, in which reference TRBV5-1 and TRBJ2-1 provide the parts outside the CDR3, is KAGVTQTPRYLIKTRGQQVTLSCSPISGHRSVSWYQQTPGQGLQFLFEYFSETQRNKGNFPGRFSGRQFSNSRSEMNVSTLELGDSALYLCASSWTSGRVTYNEQFFGPGTRLTVL.

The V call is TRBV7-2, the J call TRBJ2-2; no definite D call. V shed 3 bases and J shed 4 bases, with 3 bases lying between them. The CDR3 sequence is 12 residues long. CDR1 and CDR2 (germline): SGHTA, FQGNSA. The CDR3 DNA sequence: TGTGCCAGCAGCTTCTTCACCGGGGAGCTGTTTTTT. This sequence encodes CASSFFTGELFF. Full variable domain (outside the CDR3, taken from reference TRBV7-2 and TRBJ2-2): GAGVSQSPSNKVTEKGKDVELRCDPISGHTALYWYRQSLGQGLEFLIYFQGNSAPDKSGLPSDRFSAERTGGSVSTLTIQRTQQEDSAVYLCASSFFTGELFFGEGSRLTVL.

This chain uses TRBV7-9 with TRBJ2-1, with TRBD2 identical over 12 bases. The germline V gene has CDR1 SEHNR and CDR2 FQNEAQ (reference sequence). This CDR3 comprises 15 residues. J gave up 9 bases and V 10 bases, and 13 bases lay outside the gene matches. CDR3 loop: CATSTGTSGPIEQFF. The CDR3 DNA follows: TGTGCCACTTCGACCGGGACTAGCGGGCCCATTGAGCAGTTCTTC.